The 23 T cell receptor beta chains below were found in one sample sequenced in a study of blood T cell repertoires in COVID-19. The assay was immunoSEQ multiplex PCR, and TCRdb's table has in-frame clones only and misses some. Of some 100,000 clones in the sample, about nine tenths were seen once. The sequencing input was peripheral blood. Receptor source: a man aged 55-75 years with acute or convalescent COVID-19.

This chain uses TRBV3-1 (or the pseudogene TRBV3-2) with TRBJ2-2; no firm D call. The V and J ends lost 7 bases and 1 base respectively, with 10 bases between them. The length of the CDR3 is 14 residues. Germline loops: CDR1 LGHDT, CDR2 YNNKEL (reference sequence). The CDR3 coding sequence is TGTGCCAGCACCCCCCGGGTGAACACCGGGGAGCTGTTTTTT. Amino acid sequence: CASTPRVNTGELFF.

Note on this clone: The same CDR3 is also encoded by other DNA sequences in this sample. The gene calls are TRBV19 and TRBJ1-5; D is perhaps TRBD1 (5 bases). With 3 bases removed from V and 5 bases from J, the gap between germline ends came to 8 bases. The CDR3 runs to 13 residues. Germline V CDR1 and CDR2: LNHDA, SQIVND (reference sequence). For the CDR3, the DNA is TGTGCCAGTAGTATCGACAGAGATCAGCCCCAGCATTTT. Translation: CASSIDRDQPQHF.

The chain is built from TRBV19 and TRBJ1-1; perhaps TRBD1 as D (5 bases). V lost 5 bases, J lost 1 base, and 14 bases lay in between. The germline gives CDR1 LNHDA, CDR2 SQIVND (reference sequence). The CDR3 length is 15 residues. In nucleotides, the CDR3 is TGTGCCAGTAGTGGACCGGGCGGGGGGAACACTGAAGCTTTCTTT. Its protein product is CASSGPGGGNTEAFF.

V usage is TRBV7-3 and J usage is TRBJ1-1; 10 bases agree with TRBD1. From germline, CDR1 is SGHTA and CDR2 FQGTGA. With V trimmed by 5 bases and J by 3 bases, 6 bases remained unmatched. The CDR3 is 15 amino acids. In DNA, the CDR3 is TGTGCCAGCAGCCAAGACGGACAGGGGGACACTGAAGCTTTCTTT. Amino acid sequence: CASSQDGQGDTEAFF.

The chain couples TRBV5-1 to TRBJ1-1; D unresolved. Trimming removed 5 bases at V and 4 bases at J, with 15 bases between. CDR3 size: 14 residues. Looked up from germline, CDR1 is SGHRS and CDR2 is YFSETQ. In DNA, the CDR3 is TGCGCCAGCAGTCTCGGCGGTTGGTCCACTGAAGCTTTCTTT. Residues: CASSLGGWSTEAFF. The entire variable domain, with the rest obtained from reference TRBV5-1 and TRBJ1-1, is as follows: KAGVTQTPRYLIKTRGQQVTLSCSPISGHRSVSWYQQTPGQGLQFLFEYFSETQRNKGNFPGRFSGRQFSNSRSEMNVSTLELGDSALYLCASSLGGWSTEAFFGQGTRLTVV.

The chain recombines TRBV15 with TRBJ2-3; the match to TRBD2 covers 11 bases. The CDR3 totals 17 residues. Germline values: CDR1 LNHNV, CDR2 YYDKDF (reference sequence). After removal of 2 bases from V and 2 bases from J, the junction contained 6 bases not matched to a gene. The CDR3 spells CATSRSRLAGNTDTQYF. CDR3 bases: TGTGCCACCAGCAGATCAAGACTAGCGGGAAACACAGATACGCAGTATTTT. Complete variable domain (other parts from reference TRBV15 and TRBJ2-3): DAMVIQNPRYQVTQFGKPVTLSCSQTLNHNVMYWYQQKSSQAPKLLFHYYDKDFNNEADTPDNFQSRRPNTSFCFLDIRSPGLGDTAMYLCATSRSRLAGNTDTQYFGPGTRLTVL.

This sequence joins TRBV5-1 and TRBJ2-2; TRBD2 is a possible D gene (7 bases). V lost 2 bases, J lost 0 bases, and 11 bases lay in between. The V gene's germline CDR1 is SGHRS and CDR2 YFSETQ. The CDR3 runs to 16 residues. CDR3 residues: CASSFRGAPNTGELFF. The CDR3 region has the DNA TGCGCCAGCAGCTTTCGGGGGGCGCCGAACACCGGGGAGCTGTTTTTT.

The chain couples TRBV3-1 (or the pseudogene TRBV3-2) to TRBJ1-4, with 7 positions matching TRBD1. This CDR3 comprises 15 residues. J was trimmed by 3 bases and V by 4 bases; bases with no gene match: 5. Germline V lookup: CDR1 LGHDT, CDR2 YNNKEL (reference sequence). In nucleotides, the CDR3 is TGTGCCAGCAGCCTTACAGGGGTGGCTAATGAAAAACTGTTTTTT. This codes for CASSLTGVANEKLFF.

This rearrangement joins TRBV7-2 to TRBJ2-7; D is uncertain. Germline CDR1 reads SGHTA; CDR2 reads FQGNSA. The CDR3 sequence is 13 residues long. Trimming cost V 5 bases and J 3 bases, with 11 bases left between them. CDR3 DNA sequence: TGTGCCAGCAGCCGTCAGAGGTTCTACGAGCAGTACTTC. This sequence encodes CASSRQRFYEQYF.

V and J are TRBV9 and TRBJ2-5; D might be TRBD2 (7 bases). The V gene's germline CDR1 is SGDLS and CDR2 YYNGEE. CDR3 size: 13 residues. V was shortened by 5 bases and J by 5 bases, with 13 bases between the two germline ends. CDR3 sequence (DNA): TGTGCCAGCAGTCAGGGAGGGGGGGAGACCCAGTACTTC. Amino acid sequence: CASSQGGGETQYF.

The chain joins TRBV9 to TRBJ1-1; 8 nucleotides align to TRBD1. J gave up 1 base and V 0 bases, and 5 bases lay outside the gene matches. CDR3 size: 16 residues. Per germline, CDR1 SGDLS and CDR2 YYNGEE. The CDR3 protein is CASSVGGDRWNTEAFF. The CDR3 DNA reads TGTGCCAGCAGCGTAGGAGGGGACAGGTGGAACACTGAAGCTTTCTTT.

This chain connects TRBV3-1 (or the pseudogene TRBV3-2) to TRBJ1-2, with TRBD1 matching 9 bases. This CDR3 comprises 14 residues. In germline, CDR1 is LGHDT, CDR2 YNNKEL (reference sequence). The junction had 8 bases not matched to a gene; V was cut back by 4 bases and J by 8 bases. CDR3 nucleotides: TGTGCCAGCAGCCCAGGGACAGGGACCGTGGGCTACACCTTC. This codes for CASSPGTGTVGYTF.

This clone was picked up one time. The chain couples TRBV5-1 to TRBJ2-5, with a weak D call TRBD2 (5 bases). CDR1 SGHRS and CDR2 YFSETQ come from the germline V gene. The CDR3 length is 12 residues. The V end lost 7 bases, the J end lost 2 bases, and 9 bases lay between the germline ends. The CDR3 spells CASSDSQETQYF. CDR3 bases: TGCGCCAGCTCGGACTCACAAGAGACCCAGTACTTC.

V is TRBV5-4 and J is TRBJ2-3; possible D gene TRBD1, 5 bases. From germline, CDR1 is SGHNT and CDR2 YYREEE (reference sequence). With 4 bases removed from V and 0 bases from J, the gap between germline ends came to 18 bases. The CDR3 consists of 17 residues. The CDR3 sequence: CASSPPGAGSSTDTQYF. In DNA, the CDR3 is TGTGCCAGCAGCCCCCCTGGGGCAGGTTCTAGCACAGATACGCAGTATTTT.

The chain is built from TRBV6-6 and TRBJ1-5, with 8 bases lining up with TRBD1. The V and J ends lost 7 bases and 6 bases, in that order; junction bases with no gene match: 8. CDR3 length equals 14 residues. From germline, CDR1 is MNHNY and CDR2 SVGAGI (reference sequence). The CDR3 DNA sequence: TGTGCCAGCAATCGGGAGACAGGGGCTCAGCCCCAGCATTTT. The encoded protein is CASNRETGAQPQHF.

The chain recombines TRBV6-1 with TRBJ2-7, with D perhaps TRBD1 (6 bases). Germline CDR1 and CDR2: MNHNS and SASEGT. With 2 bases removed from V and 7 bases from J, the gap between germline ends came to 15 bases. The CDR3 loop spans 14 amino acids. CDR3 nucleotide sequence: TGTGCCAGCAGTGAAAACAGGGTTATGAGTGAGCAGTACTTC. Its protein product is CASSENRVMSEQYF.

The gene calls are TRBV19 and TRBJ1-1; D is perhaps TRBD1 (6 bases). This CDR3 is 17 amino acids long. V lost 2 bases to trimming and J lost 4 bases, with 20 bases between them. The germline V gene has CDR1 LNHDA and CDR2 SQIVND (reference sequence). The CDR3 region is CASSILGGRVGSTEAFF. CDR3 DNA sequence: TGTGCCAGTAGTATACTCGGGGGGCGGGTAGGGAGCACTGAAGCTTTCTTT.

The V and J genes are TRBV12-3 or TRBV12-4 and TRBJ2-7; D unclear. Trimming left V 5 bases short and J 0 bases short, with 8 bases between. The CDR3 is 13 residues long. CDR3 sequence reads: CASSPNPSYEQYV. The CDR3 nucleotides are TGTGCCAGCAGTCCTAACCCCTCCTACGAGCAGTACGTC.

This clone was seen once. V is TRBV6-2 or TRBV6-3 and J is TRBJ1-4, with D unclear. CDR3 length: 15 residues. V was shortened by 4 bases and J by 1 base, with 10 bases between the two germline ends. In germline, CDR1 is MNHEY, CDR2 SVGEGT. The CDR3: CASSSHSRTNEKLFF. The CDR3 DNA sequence: TGTGCCAGCAGTTCCCACTCACGAACTAATGAAAAACTGTTTTTT.

The CDR3 DNA sequence: TGTGCCAGCAGTGAAGCGCTCGGGGGCAATGAGCAGTTCTTC. It is translated as CASSEALGGNEQFF. The V and J genes are TRBV6-1 and TRBJ2-1, with a possible D match to TRBD2 (6 bases). Trimming left V 0 bases short and J 6 bases short, with 9 bases between. CDR3 size: 14 residues. Germline CDR1 MNHNS, CDR2 SASEGT.

The chain uses TRBV29-1 and TRBJ2-7, with 8 bases fitting TRBD1. J lost 9 bases, V lost 3 bases, and 7 bases had no gene match. Per germline, CDR1 SQVTM and CDR2 ANQGSEA. The CDR3 extends over 12 amino acids. The CDR3 sequence: CSVEDRVFVQYF. The CDR3 nucleotides read TGCAGCGTTGAGGACAGGGTATTTGTGCAGTACTTC.

This clone appeared a single time. The chain joins TRBV9 to TRBJ2-1; D is perhaps TRBD1 (6 bases). CDR1 is SGDLS and CDR2 is YYNGEE in the germline V gene. CDR3 length: 13 amino acids. Trimming took 4 bases from V and 4 from J, leaving 9 bases between them. CDR3 protein: CASSPQGYNEQFF. CDR3 sequence (DNA): TGTGCCAGCAGCCCGCAGGGGTACAATGAGCAGTTCTTC. Variable domain in full (rest from reference TRBV9 and TRBJ2-1): DSGVTQTPKHLITATGQRVTLRCSPRSGDLSVYWYQQSLDQGLQFLIQYYNGEERAKGNILERFSAQQFPDLHSELNLSSLELGDSALYFCASSPQGYNEQFFGPGTRLTVL.

This chain uses TRBV11-2 with TRBJ2-1, with TRBD2 as a possible D gene (5 bases). Deletions cut 5 bases from V and 7 bases from J, with 9 bases between. CDR1 is SGHAT and CDR2 is FQNNGV in the germline V gene. The CDR3 spans 12 residues. CDR3 protein: CASSLAANEQFF. In DNA form, the CDR3 reads TGTGCCAGCAGCCTAGCCGCGAATGAGCAGTTCTTC.